These 27 T cell receptor beta chains came from one sample sequenced in a study of T-cell reconstitution after alpha-beta-depleted transplantation in children (dated by TCRdb to the mid-2010s). The label giving this sample's treatment or condition can be read as: allogeneic hematopoietic cell transplantation with graft depleted of TCRalphabeta T cells and CD19 B cells. Preparation of the library involved PCR. For sequencing, an Illumina HiSeq 2500 was employed. Molecular barcoding was employed in the preparation of TCR libraries, with unique molecular identifiers being used to normalize TCRbeta repertoire quantification. The public reads were quality trimmed at Q25 with fastp and then assembled into clones with MiXCR by TCRdb, keeping productive beta chains. CDR3 protein duplicates are merged, each entry listing the most common genes and DNA. The sample yields a few hundred thousand distinct CDR3 sequences; 27% were counted once. Around a third of the sample is taken by the ten largest.

The sample consisted of PBMCs, taken before TCRalphabeta/CD19-depleted stem cell transplant. Receptors originate from a boy under three years old with Wiskott-Aldrich syndrome, due to receive a stem cell transplant.

There are a few counts of this clonotype. The chain couples TRBV5-1 to TRBJ2-7; D possibly corresponds to TRBD2 (6 bases). CDR1 SGHRS and CDR2 YFSETQ come from the germline V gene. The CDR3 sequence is 13 residues long. V lost 5 bases and J lost 2, with 11 bases in between. The CDR3 region is CASRGDWTYEQYF. CDR3 bases: TGCGCCAGCAGGGGGGACTGGACCTACGAGCAGTACTTC.

This clonotype was detected only a few times. V and J are TRBV5-1 and TRBJ2-2, with 7 bases aligning to TRBD2. Germline-derived CDR1 and CDR2 are SGHRS and YFSETQ. J gave up 1 base and V 4 bases, and 4 bases lay outside the gene matches. The CDR3 spans 15 residues. CDR3 protein: CASSPQRGNTGELFF. The CDR3 coding sequence is TGCGCCAGCAGCCCGCAGCGGGGGAACACCGGGGAGCTGTTTTTT.

This clonotype was detected once. The chain employs TRBV20-1 and TRBJ2-1; TRBD2 agrees at 9 bases. With 1 base clipped from V and 3 bases from J, the junction kept 13 bases outside the gene matches. Per the germline V gene, CDR1 is DFQATT and CDR2 is SNEGSKA (reference sequence). CDR3 size: 18 residues. Here the CDR3 reads CSARVSGGAGGSYNEQFF. Here the CDR3 DNA reads TGCAGTGCTAGAGTTTCCGGCGGTGCGGGAGGGAGCTACAATGAGCAGTTCTTC.

The V gene is TRBV19, the J gene TRBJ2-7; 7 bases map to TRBD1. Germline CDR1 LNHDA, CDR2 SQIVND (reference sequence). The CDR3 loop spans 13 amino acids. V lost 5 bases to trimming and J lost 2 bases; unmatched junction nucleotides: 3. Written as DNA, the CDR3 is TGTGCCAGTAGTGGGGACAGCCCCTACGAGCAGTACTTC. Amino acids: CASSGDSPYEQYF.

The sample holds a few counts of this clonotype. This chain joins TRBV5-1 and TRBJ2-3; possible D gene TRBD1, 6 bases. Trimming pared 2 bases from V and 5 bases from J, leaving 12 bases between. The CDR3 has 14 residues. Germline V gives CDR1 SGHRS, CDR2 YFSETQ. CDR3 amino acids: CASSFQGSGDTQYF. The CDR3 coding sequence is TGCGCCAGCAGCTTCCAGGGGTCAGGAGATACGCAGTATTTT.

This clonotype was recorded a few times. The V and J genes are TRBV7-2 and TRBJ2-7; 8 nucleotides line up with TRBD1. V lost 1 base, J lost 4 bases, and 9 bases stayed unmatched. The CDR3 runs to 16 residues. Germline V gene data show CDR1 as SGHTA and CDR2 as FQGNSA. As DNA, the CDR3 is TGTGCCAGCAGCTTAGGGGCCCAGGGGGCGGTATACGAGCAGTACTTC. Amino acids: CASSLGAQGAVYEQYF.

The rearrangement links TRBV30 to TRBJ1-2; D possibly corresponds to TRBD1 (5 bases). This CDR3 has 11 residues. The V end was cut by 6 bases, the J end by 6 bases, with 11 bases between. CDR1 and CDR2 from the germline V gene are GTSNPN and SVGIG (reference sequence). The CDR3 reads CACTWGNGYTF. CDR3 nucleotide sequence: TGTGCCTGTACGTGGGGGAATGGCTACACCTTC.

The gene calls are TRBV2 and TRBJ2-1; D is tentatively TRBD1 or TRBD2 (5 bases each). Germline V gene sequence: CDR1 SNHLY, CDR2 FYNNEI. V was trimmed by 6 bases and J by 2 bases, leaving 14 bases between them. The CDR3 is made up of 15 amino acids. In DNA form, the CDR3 reads TGTGCCAGCAGCGACGGGACCCCGGCCTACAATGAGCAGTTCTTC. Amino acids: CASSDGTPAYNEQFF. The whole variable domain, remainder taken from reference TRBV2 and TRBJ2-1, is EPEVTQTPSHQVTQMGQEVILRCVPISNHLYFYWYRQILGQKVEFLVSFYNNEISEKSEIFDDQFSVERPDGSNFTLKIRSTKLEDSAMYFCASSDGTPAYNEQFFGPGTRLTVL.

The chain links TRBV20-1 to TRBJ2-3; the match to TRBD1 covers 7 bases. J gave up 0 bases and V 7 bases, and 4 bases lay outside the gene matches. CDR1 is DFQATT, CDR2 SNEGSKA, per germline (reference sequence). CDR3 length: 13 residues. Written as DNA, the CDR3 is TGCAGTGAGGCGACAGGGAGCACAGATACGCAGTATTTT. Amino acid sequence: CSEATGSTDTQYF.

The table lists this clonotype with a few counts. The chain recombines TRBV7-6 with TRBJ2-3; no clear D gene. Germline loops: CDR1 SGHVS, CDR2 FNYEAQ. The V end was cut by 2 bases, the J end by 6 bases, with 12 bases between. The CDR3 runs to 14 residues. DNA of the CDR3: TGTGCCAGCAGCTTAATCCCAGCGTCCGATACGCAGTATTTT. This codes for CASSLIPASDTQYF.

This clonotype occurred many times. CDR3 protein: CASSLGVAGDTQYF. CDR3 DNA sequence: TGTGCCAGCAGCTTGGGGGTAGCCGGAGATACGCAGTATTTT. V is TRBV5-5 and J is TRBJ2-3; D unclear. This CDR3 contains 14 residues. Germline V gene sequence: CDR1 SGHKS, CDR2 YYEKEE (reference sequence). V was shortened by 0 bases and J by 5 bases, with 10 bases between the two germline ends.

The rearrangement uses TRBV12-3 or TRBV12-4 and TRBJ1-6; 8 nucleotides match TRBD1. V lost 5 bases and J lost 11; bases outside the gene matches: 8. The CDR3 has 14 residues. In DNA form, the CDR3 reads TGTGCCAGCAGTCAGGACAGGGCTCCCACACCCCTCCACTTT. Amino acid sequence: CASSQDRAPTPLHF.

The V gene is TRBV7-6, the J gene TRBJ2-1; 7 bases fit TRBD2. CDR1 and CDR2 from the germline V gene are SGHVS and FNYEAQ. The CDR3 totals 15 residues. Trimming removed 1 base from V and 4 bases from J; junction bases left unmatched: 4. This CDR3 reads CASSLGAGRYNEQFF. The CDR3 coding sequence is TGTGCCAGCAGCTTAGGAGCGGGAAGGTACAATGAGCAGTTCTTC.

This rearrangement joins TRBV20-1 to TRBJ1-3; no firm D call. In germline, CDR1 is DFQATT, CDR2 SNEGSKA (reference sequence). The CDR3 has 14 residues. With 3 bases removed from V and 2 bases from J, the gap between germline ends came to 11 bases. The CDR3 loop is CSASFRGTGNTIYF. Written as DNA, the CDR3 is TGCAGTGCTAGTTTCCGAGGGACTGGAAACACCATATATTTT.

The rearrangement joins TRBV10-3 to TRBJ1-1; D is unclear. The V end was cut by 4 bases, the J end by 6 bases, with 6 bases between. The length of the CDR3 is 11 residues. Looked up from germline, CDR1 is ENHRY and CDR2 is SYGVKD. This CDR3 reads CAISGGSEAFF. In DNA, the CDR3 is TGTGCCATCAGTGGAGGTTCTGAAGCTTTCTTT.

J is TRBJ2-2 and V is TRBV5-1; 8 bases agree with TRBD1. The CDR3 covers 15 residues. Germline CDR1 is SGHRS and CDR2 is YFSETQ. V was pared by 4 bases and J by 0 bases, with 2 bases of the junction left unmatched. CDR3 protein: CASSMTGANTGELFF. The CDR3 region has the DNA TGCGCCAGCAGCATGACAGGGGCGAACACCGGGGAGCTGTTTTTT.

This clonotype was counted a few times. The chain carries TRBV6-1 and TRBJ2-3; the match to TRBD2 covers 12 bases. The V segment lost 6 bases and the J segment 0 bases; nucleotides outside the gene matches: 4. The germline gives CDR1 MNHNS, CDR2 SASEGT. This CDR3 is built from 16 residues. The CDR3 spells CASRLLAGGSTDTQYF. CDR3 sequence (DNA): TGTGCCAGCAGGCTTCTAGCGGGAGGGAGCACAGATACGCAGTATTTT.

This clonotype was detected a few times. This sequence joins TRBV15 and TRBJ1-4, with D tentatively TRBD1 (5 bases). The CDR3 has 15 amino acids. V lost 1 base and J 4 bases, leaving 10 bases between the germline ends. Per the germline V gene, CDR1 is LNHNV and CDR2 is YYDKDF (reference sequence). As DNA, the CDR3 is TGTGCCACCAGCAGAGCCCCCAGGGTTAATGAAAAACTGTTTTTT. As protein: CATSRAPRVNEKLFF.

This clonotype was seen only a few times. This sequence joins TRBV7-9 and TRBJ1-2; D may be TRBD1 (5 bases). V was cut by 4 bases and J by 7 bases, with 10 bases left in between. CDR1 SEHNR and CDR2 FQNEAQ come from the germline V gene (reference sequence). The CDR3 contains 12 residues. CDR3 sequence (DNA): TGTGCCAGCAGCTCCTCCGACAGTGGCTACACCTTC. Translating gives CASSSSDSGYTF.

Only a few counts were recorded for this clonotype. This sequence joins TRBV25-1 and TRBJ2-5; D uncertain. The CDR3 spans 14 residues. Germline CDR1 and CDR2: MGHDK and SYGVNS. V lost 2 bases, J lost 0 bases, and 7 bases lay in between. For the CDR3, the DNA is TGTGCCAGCAGTGAACCACGGCACCAAGAGACCCAGTACTTC. Translating it yields CASSEPRHQETQYF.

The chain employs TRBV10-2 and TRBJ2-1; no reliable D call. Trimming took 8 bases from V and 7 from J, leaving 12 bases between them. This CDR3 contains 12 residues. Germline V gene sequence: CDR1 WSHSY, CDR2 SAAADI. The CDR3 sequence: CASGEAPNEQFF. CDR3 coding DNA: TGCGCCAGCGGAGAGGCCCCTAATGAGCAGTTCTTC.

The gene calls are TRBV12-3 or TRBV12-4 and TRBJ2-5; 12 nucleotides match TRBD2. The CDR3 runs 14 residues. Germline trimming cut 6 bases from V and 3 bases from J; bases unmatched to any gene: 2. CDR3 in DNA: TGTGCCAGCAGGCGACTAGCGGGAGAAGAGACCCAGTACTTC. This sequence encodes CASRRLAGEETQYF.

This clonotype was counted at least ten times. At one boundary the junction diverges from the germline segment, which might be a read error. The genes are TRBV5-1 and TRBJ1-1, with D possibly being TRBD1 (5 bases). Germline CDR1 reads SGHRS; CDR2 reads YFSETQ. The CDR3 consists of 13 residues. The CDR3 reads CASSLRGSTEAFF. In DNA form, the CDR3 reads TGTGCCAGCAGCTTACGGGGGAGCACTGAAGCTTTCTTT.

The V and J genes are TRBV30 and TRBJ2-6; 7 positions agree with TRBD1. The V and J ends lost 8 bases and 0 bases, in that order; junction bases with no gene match: 13. CDR1 and CDR2 (germline): GTSNPN, SVGIG (reference sequence). The CDR3 has 17 amino acids. The CDR3 here is CAGNRDRLSSGANVLTF. CDR3 nucleotides: TGTGCCGGTAACCGGGACAGACTAAGCTCTGGGGCCAACGTCCTGACTTTC.

The table lists this clonotype with a few counts. V usage is TRBV20-1 and J usage is TRBJ2-7; TRBD2 aligns across 7 bases. Germline-derived CDR1 and CDR2 are DFQATT and SNEGSKA (reference sequence). J gave up 1 base and V 3 bases, and 3 bases lay outside the gene matches. This CDR3 comprises 13 residues. The CDR3 coding sequence is TGCAGTGCTAGGACTAGCTCTTCCTACGAGCAGTACTTC. It translates to CSARTSSSYEQYF.

This clonotype was recorded only once. The V call is TRBV24-1, the J call TRBJ2-5; 10 bases are shared with TRBD2. The CDR3 covers 15 residues. After removal of 3 bases from V and 4 bases from J, the junction contained 4 bases not matched to a gene. Germline CDR1 KGHDR, CDR2 SFDVKD. DNA for the CDR3: TGTGCCACCAGTGATCCTAGCGGGAGATCAGAGACCCAGTACTTC. Encoded protein: CATSDPSGRSETQYF.

This clonotype was seen a handful of times. The V call is TRBV30, the J call TRBJ2-5, with 7 bases aligning to TRBD1. CDR1 and CDR2 (germline): GTSNPN, SVGIG (reference sequence). Trimming cost V 3 bases and J 1 base; bases outside gene matches: 8. CDR3 length: 15 residues. CDR3 in DNA: TGTGCCTGGAGATTACGGGACAGACCCCAAGAGACCCAGTACTTC. Translation gives CAWRLRDRPQETQYF. Variable domain in full (rest from reference TRBV30 and TRBJ2-5): SQTIHQWPATLVQPVGSPLSLECTVEGTSNPNLYWYRQAAGRGLQLLFYSVGIGQISSEVPQNLSASRPQDRQFILSSKKLLLSDSGFYLCAWRLRDRPQETQYFGPGTRLLVL.